Listed here is a single TCR beta chain. Antigen unknown. One end of the junction fails to match germline, which may point to a read error. This sample stems from a study of PD-L1 blockade in urothelial cancer. Study information: Timepoints chosen for blood analysis were 3 weeks (second dose) and 6 weeks after treatment start. Notes on the study in general: At the 3-week point, tumor-associated blood clones expanded more in durable-benefit patients.

The CDR3 runs 14 residues. Germline V CDR1 and CDR2: SSHAT, FNYEAQ (reference sequence). Synthetically made TCR analog templates were put into each PCR as spikes. Libraries were prepared by immunoSEQ multiplex PCR; TCRdb keeps only in-frame clonotypes and omits some of them. The sample gives tens of thousands of clones, under 90% of which show up once; 5.8% is in the top ten. All patients handed over anywhere from 1 to 8 samples, pretreatment and on-treatment. This chain joins TRBV7-7 and TRBJ2-3; a possible D gene is TRBD2 (6 bases). The material was PBMCs, obtained around atezolizumab (anti-PD-L1) treatment. The source is a man aged 35 to 55 with urothelial cancer. CDR3: CASSPFSGADTQYF. The CDR3 region has the DNA TGTGCTAGCAGCCCCTTTTCGGGGGCAGATACGCAGTATTTT.